These T cell receptor beta chains were read from a single sample in a study of shared clonotypes between healthy human individuals. This table comes from immunoSEQ multiplex PCR, and its TCRdb copy is limited to in-frame clones, with some not included. The data contain fewer than 700,000 clones, roughly 79% of them singletons. Sequencing used PBMCs. These receptors were obtained from a woman aged 40-49 years in good health. Some clones in this sample may be carry-over from other donors' samples. Both conserved end residues are part of each CDR3. A D gene is named only where the DNA matches it firmly. A row's size may be missing; if present it is once, few, many or a size class.

J,D,size,V,DNA,CDR3
TRBJ1-1,TRBD1,-,TRBV7-8,TGTGCCAGCAGCTTGGTGACAGGGATCACTGAAGCTTTCTTT,CASSLVTGITEAFF
TRBJ1-1,TRBD1,-,TRBV19,TGTGCCAGTAGTATCTCGGACAGGGGAAACACTGAAGCTTTCTTT,CASSISDRGNTEAFF
TRBJ1-2,-,-,TRBV9,TGTGCCAGCAGCGTAATGGGGGTAGGCTATGGCTACACCTTC,CASSVMGVGYGYTF
TRBJ2-1,-,-,TRBV11-3,TGTGCCAGCAGCCCTAGCCCCAGGACACAGGGTGAGCAGTTCTTC,CASSPSPRTQGEQFF
TRBJ2-3,-,-,TRBV19,TGTGCCACCAGCGAATACACAGATACGCAGTATTTT,CATSEYTDTQYF
TRBJ2-6,-,-,TRBV5-1,TGCGCCAGCAGCAGCTCCGGGGGGCCTAGTGGGGCCAACGTCCTGACTTTC,CASSSSGGPSGANVLTF
TRBJ2-7,-,-,TRBV11-2,TGTGCCAGCAGCTTAGATCGGGGGACGGGGCCCTCCTACGAGCAGTACTTC,CASSLDRGTGPSYEQYF
TRBJ2-7,TRBD1,few,TRBV10-3,TGTGCCATCACTGGGCAAGGGGGCGCATCCTCCGAGCAGTACTTC,CAITGQGGASSEQYF
TRBJ1-2,-,many,TRBV2,TGTGCCAGCCTCGGACAGTTTGCTAACTATGGCTACACCTTC,CASLGQFANYGYTF
TRBJ2-1,-,-,TRBV7-9,TGTGCCAGCAGCTTAGAGCCGGGTGAGCAGTTCTTC,CASSLEPGEQFF
TRBJ2-7,TRBD1,many,TRBV13,TGTGCCAGCAGCTCCCGACAGGGGGCGGATGAGCAGTACTTC,CASSSRQGADEQYF
TRBJ1-5,-,-,TRBV28,TGTGCCAGCAGTTCGGGGTTGGATCAGCCCCAGCATTTT,CASSSGLDQPQHF
TRBJ2-5,-,-,TRBV29-1,TGCAGCGTTGGGCCCACCGGCGGGGAGACCCAGTACTTC,CSVGPTGGETQYF
TRBJ2-7,TRBD1,-,TRBV9,TGTGCCAGCAGCGCCGGGACAGGGGACTACGAGCAGTACTTC,CASSAGTGDYEQYF
TRBJ1-1,-,few,TRBV19,TGTGCCAGTAGTATAAGGGCTGGGTGGCAGATGAACACTGAAGCTTTCTTT,CASSIRAGWQMNTEAFF
TRBJ2-7,-,-,TRBV7-3,TGTGCCAGCAGCCTAGGGGCCTTAGGCGCCTACGAGCAGTACTTC,CASSLGALGAYEQYF
TRBJ2-1,TRBD1,few,TRBV9,TGTGCCAGCAGCGCACGGACAGGGCCTTACAATGAGCAGTTCTTC,CASSARTGPYNEQFF
TRBJ2-7,TRBD2,-,TRBV13,TGTGCCAGCAGTCGTACTAGCGGGAACTCCTACGAGCAGTACTTC,CASSRTSGNSYEQYF
TRBJ2-3,TRBD2,-,TRBV5-1,TGCGCCAGCAGCTTGGTAGCGGGCCCTAGCACAGATACGCAGTATTTT,CASSLVAGPSTDTQYF
TRBJ2-3,TRBD1,-,TRBV4-1,TGCGCCAGCAGCCAAACAGGGGTAAGAACAGATACGCAGTATTTT,CASSQTGVRTDTQYF
TRBJ2-7,-,-,TRBV7-9,TGTGCCAGCAGCTTCCTCCATGGGGGCAAGCCTGACGAGCAGTACTTC,CASSFLHGGKPDEQYF
TRBJ2-3,TRBD1,few,TRBV6-4,TGTGCCAGCAGTGACTCGGCAGGGGGAAGCACAGATACGCAGTATTTT,CASSDSAGGSTDTQYF
TRBJ1-2,-,-,TRBV7-2,TGTGCCAGCAGCTTAGAGGGGCAGGTTAACTATGGCTACACCTTC,CASSLEGQVNYGYTF
TRBJ1-5,TRBD1,-,TRBV4-1,TGCGCCAGCAGCCAACAGGGGGCTCGGGGCAATCAGCCCCAGCATTTT,CASSQQGARGNQPQHF
TRBJ2-5,TRBD1,-,TRBV5-1,TGCGCCAGCAGCCGAACGGACAGGGGGCGTTTGGGTGAGGAGACCCAGTACTTC,CASSRTDRGRLGEETQYF
TRBJ2-1,-,-,TRBV7-2,TGTGCCAGCAGCTTACGGTCAGCGACCTACAATGAGCAGTTCTTC,CASSLRSATYNEQFF
TRBJ2-3,-,-,TRBV18,TGTGCCAGCTCACCAGGGGCGGAGGCAGATACGCAGTATTTT,CASSPGAEADTQYF
TRBJ2-5,TRBD2,-,TRBV6-5,TGTGCCAGCAGTTACTTTGTAGCGGGAGTAGAAGAGACCCAGTACTTC,CASSYFVAGVEETQYF
TRBJ2-5,TRBD1,-,TRBV14,TGTGCCAGCAGCCAAACACAGGGGTATGGGGAGACCCAGTACTTC,CASSQTQGYGETQYF
TRBJ2-7,TRBD1,-,TRBV7-9,TGTGCCAGCAGTCCCCGGGACAGGGAACCCTACGAGCAGTACTTC,CASSPRDREPYEQYF
TRBJ2-1,-,-,TRBV29-1,TGCAGCGTTGATCAAGGAGGCGGGACCCCCTACAATGAGCAGTTCTTC,CSVDQGGGTPYNEQFF
TRBJ2-2,-,-,TRBV5-1,TGCGCCAGCAGCTTGGCAGGGGTGAGGGCCGGGGAGCTGTTTTTT,CASSLAGVRAGELFF
TRBJ2-3,TRBD1,few,TRBV5-6,TGTGCCAGCAGCTGGGACAGGGGGTCGGCAGATACGCAGTATTTT,CASSWDRGSADTQYF
TRBJ1-2,TRBD1,-,TRBV5-1,TGCGCCAGCAGTGGGGGGACAGCTTTGGCTAACTATGGCTACACCTTC,CASSGGTALANYGYTF
TRBJ2-2,-,-,TRBV5-1,TGCGCCAGCACCGGGGGAACGAACACCGGGGAGCTGTTTTTT,CASTGGTNTGELFF
TRBJ2-1,TRBD2,-,TRBV4-3,TGCGCCAGCAGCCAAGATTCCGCGGGAGGGCTAAATGAGCAGTTCTTC,CASSQDSAGGLNEQFF
TRBJ2-7,TRBD2,once,TRBV6-1,TGTGCCAGCAGTGAACCGCTTAGCGGGGGGGCTCTCTACGAGCAGTACTTC,CASSEPLSGGALYEQYF
TRBJ1-2,-,many,TRBV27,TGTGCCACTTCGCAGGGGAGAGGGGATCGCCTAAACTATGGCTACACCTTC,CATSQGRGDRLNYGYTF
TRBJ2-3,TRBD1,few,TRBV28,TGTGCCAGCAGAGATACGACAGGGACGATCACAGATACGCAGTATTTT,CASRDTTGTITDTQYF